This entry concerns a single TCR beta chain. Authors' processing steps: Estimation of nucleated cell counts was performed using reference gene primer amplification. Clones were read by immunoSEQ multiplex PCR, and TCRdb kept only the in-frame ones, dropping some. V, J and clone size are taken as reported in that table, and D and trimming were inferred from the DNA itself. This sample has under 300,000 clones; around 83% occur once, and the top ten carry approximately 6%. The CDR3 totals 18 residues. Germline loops: CDR1 SEHNR, CDR2 FQNEAQ (reference sequence). J was trimmed by 1 base and V by 1 base; bases with no gene match: 5. This record comes from a study of blood T cell repertoires in COVID-19.

The specimen sequenced was peripheral blood. V gene TRBV7-9 combines with J gene TRBJ2-1; 12 bases align to TRBD2. The source is an elderly man with acute or convalescent COVID-19. The CDR3 here is CASSLGTSGALSYNEQFF. The CDR3 DNA follows: TGTGCCAGCAGCTTAGGGACTAGCGGGGCCTTATCCTACAATGAGCAGTTCTTC.